These 7 T cell receptor beta chains were all obtained from the same sample, sequenced in a study of PD-L1 blockade in urothelial cancer. Here immunoSEQ multiplex PCR was the method, and the copy in TCRdb shows in-frame clones only, minus some. Among about 71,000 clones, less than 90% were seen once, and the ten largest hold 3.4%. The sample consisted of PBMCs, taken around atezolizumab (anti-PD-L1) treatment. These receptors originate from a man aged 60 to 75 with urothelial cancer.

This clone has only one observation. The gene calls are TRBV7-7 and TRBJ2-1; TRBD1 agrees at 8 bases. There are 16 residues in the CDR3. Germline-derived CDR1 and CDR2 are SSHAT and FNYEAQ (reference sequence). The trim removed 3 bases at V and 8 bases at J, leaving 12 bases unmatched. CDR3 amino acids: CASSLYRTGSLDEQFF. Here the CDR3 DNA reads TGTGCCAGCAGCTTGTACAGGACAGGGTCTCTCGATGAGCAGTTCTTC.

This chain links TRBV14 with TRBJ2-3; 9 nucleotides line up with TRBD2. CDR3 length: 20 residues. CDR1 and CDR2 from the germline V gene are SGHDN and FVKESK. V was pared by 0 bases and J by 0 bases, with 13 bases of the junction left unmatched. The CDR3 sequence: CASSQDRSSGRLFSTDTQYF. In nucleotides, the CDR3 is TGTGCCAGCAGCCAAGATAGAAGTAGCGGGAGACTTTTTAGCACAGATACGCAGTATTTT.

The rearrangement links TRBV6-5 to TRBJ2-1, with 9 bases aligning to TRBD2. Per germline, CDR1 MNHEY and CDR2 SVGAGI. With 10 bases clipped from V and 0 bases from J, the junction kept 7 bases outside the gene matches. This CDR3 has 15 amino acids. CDR3 sequence reads: CATHSGGSSYNEQFF. The CDR3 bases are TGTGCCACCCACAGCGGGGGGAGCTCCTACAATGAGCAGTTCTTC.

This chain links TRBV19 with TRBJ2-3; 11 bases align to TRBD2. The CDR3 totals 17 residues. Per germline, CDR1 LNHDA and CDR2 SQIVND (reference sequence). After removal of 6 bases from V and 3 bases from J, the junction contained 11 bases not matched to a gene. CDR3 loop: CASSTGLAGLRTDTQYF. The CDR3 coding sequence is TGTGCCAGTAGCACAGGACTAGCGGGTTTGAGGACAGATACGCAGTATTTT.

The V call is TRBV30, the J call TRBJ2-3; TRBD2 is a possible D gene (7 bases). V was cut by 2 bases and J by 7 bases, with 19 bases left in between. The length of the CDR3 is 15 residues. Germline V gives CDR1 GTSNPN, CDR2 SVGIG (reference sequence). CDR3 sequence: CAWSLEGGGLNTQYF. Written as DNA, the CDR3 is TGTGCCTGGAGTCTTGAGGGGGGGGGTCTAAATACGCAGTATTTT.

This clone was detected a few times. The V call is TRBV5-7, the J call TRBJ1-2, with 8 bases identical to TRBD1. TRBV5-7 has ORF status, its function being uncertain. CDR3 size: 15 residues. The J segment lost 7 bases and the V segment lost 4 bases, leaving 12 bases of the junction unmatched. The CDR3 sequence is CASSGMDRVVIGYTF. The DNA for the CDR3 is TGTGCCAGCAGCGGGATGGACAGGGTGGTCATTGGCTACACCTTC.

In regard to this clone: The junction differs from germline at one of its ends, possibly a read error. This chain joins TRBV19 and TRBJ1-5; the match to TRBD1 covers 9 bases. There are 15 residues in the CDR3. Germline V gene lookup returns CDR1 LNHDA and CDR2 SQIVND (reference sequence). The CDR3 spells CASSIPTGGNEPQHF. The CDR3, as DNA: TGTGCCAGTAGTATACCCACAGGGGGCAATGAGCCCCAGCATTTT. Full variable domain (remainder filled in from reference TRBV19 and TRBJ1-5): DGGITQSPKYLFRKEGQNVTLSCEQNLNHDAMYWYRQDPGQGLRLIYYSQIVNDFQKGDIAEGYSVSREKKESFPLTVTSAQKNPTAFYLCASSIPTGGNEPQHFGDGTRLSIL.